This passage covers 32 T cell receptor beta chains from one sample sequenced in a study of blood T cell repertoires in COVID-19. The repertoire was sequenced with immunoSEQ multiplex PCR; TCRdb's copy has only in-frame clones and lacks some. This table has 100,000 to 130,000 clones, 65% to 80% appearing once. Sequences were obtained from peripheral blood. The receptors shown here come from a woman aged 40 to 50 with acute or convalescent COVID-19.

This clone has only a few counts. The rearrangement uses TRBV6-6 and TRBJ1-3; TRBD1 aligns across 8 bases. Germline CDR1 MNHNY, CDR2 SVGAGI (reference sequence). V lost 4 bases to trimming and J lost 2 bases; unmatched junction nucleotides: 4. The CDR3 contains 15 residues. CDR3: CASSFTGGAGNTIYF. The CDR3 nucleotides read TGTGCCAGCAGTTTCACAGGGGGAGCTGGAAACACCATATATTTT.

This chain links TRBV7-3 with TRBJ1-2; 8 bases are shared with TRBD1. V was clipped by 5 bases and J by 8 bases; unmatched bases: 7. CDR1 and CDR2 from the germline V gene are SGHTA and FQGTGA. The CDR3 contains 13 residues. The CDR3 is CASSRTGGGGYTF. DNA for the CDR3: TGTGCCAGCAGCCGCACAGGGGGAGGCGGCTACACCTTC.

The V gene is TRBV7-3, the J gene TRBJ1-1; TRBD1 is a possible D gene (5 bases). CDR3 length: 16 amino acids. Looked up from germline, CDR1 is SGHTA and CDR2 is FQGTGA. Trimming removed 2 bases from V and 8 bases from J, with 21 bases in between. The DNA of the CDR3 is TGTGCCAGCAGCTTATGGCCGGTAGGACAAGGTTTAGAAGCTTTCTTT. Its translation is CASSLWPVGQGLEAFF. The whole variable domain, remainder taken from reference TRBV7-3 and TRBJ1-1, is GAGVSQTPSNKVTEKGKYVELRCDPISGHTALYWYRQSLGQGPEFLIYFQGTGAADDSGLPNDRFFAVRPEGSVSTLKIQRTERGDSAVYLCASSLWPVGQGLEAFFGQGTRLTVV.

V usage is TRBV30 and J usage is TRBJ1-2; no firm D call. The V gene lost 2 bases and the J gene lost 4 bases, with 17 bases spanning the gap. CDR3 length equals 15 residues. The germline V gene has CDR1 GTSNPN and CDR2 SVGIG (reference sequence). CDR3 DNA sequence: TGTGCCTGGAGTCTAACAGCCAGAGCTATCTATGGCTACACCTTC. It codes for CAWSLTARAIYGYTF. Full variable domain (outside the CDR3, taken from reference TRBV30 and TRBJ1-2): SQTIHQWPATLVQPVGSPLSLECTVEGTSNPNLYWYRQAAGRGLQLLFYSVGIGQISSEVPQNLSASRPQDRQFILSSKKLLLSDSGFYLCAWSLTARAIYGYTFGSGTRLTVV.

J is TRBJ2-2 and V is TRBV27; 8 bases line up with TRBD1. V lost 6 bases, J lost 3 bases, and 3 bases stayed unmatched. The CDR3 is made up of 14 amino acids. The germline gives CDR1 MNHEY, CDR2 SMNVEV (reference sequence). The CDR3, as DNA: TGTGCCAGCAGCTTGGACAGGGACACCGGGGAGCTGTTTTTT. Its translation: CASSLDRDTGELFF.

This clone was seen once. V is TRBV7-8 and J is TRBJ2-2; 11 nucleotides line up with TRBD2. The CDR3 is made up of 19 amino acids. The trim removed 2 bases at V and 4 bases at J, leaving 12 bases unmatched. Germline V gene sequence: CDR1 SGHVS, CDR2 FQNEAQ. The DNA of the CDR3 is TGTGCCAGCAGCTTATATCGGCTAGCGGGGGGAACGGGCACCGGGGAGCTGTTTTTT. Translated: CASSLYRLAGGTGTGELFF.

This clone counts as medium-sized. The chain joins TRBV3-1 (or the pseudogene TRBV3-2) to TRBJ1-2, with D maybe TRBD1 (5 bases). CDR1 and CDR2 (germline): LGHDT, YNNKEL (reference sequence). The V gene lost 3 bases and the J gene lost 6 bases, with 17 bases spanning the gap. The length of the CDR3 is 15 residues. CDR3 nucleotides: TGTGCCAGCAGCCACACCCTTTCGCGGGGGGATGGCTACACCTTC. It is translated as CASSHTLSRGDGYTF.

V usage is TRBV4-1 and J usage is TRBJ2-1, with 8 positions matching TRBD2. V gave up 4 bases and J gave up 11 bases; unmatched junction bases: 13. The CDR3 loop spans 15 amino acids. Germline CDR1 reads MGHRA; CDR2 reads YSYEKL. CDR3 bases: TGCGCCAGCAGCCCGACCGGGACTAGTTTGGGAAAGCAGTTCTTC. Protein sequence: CASSPTGTSLGKQFF.

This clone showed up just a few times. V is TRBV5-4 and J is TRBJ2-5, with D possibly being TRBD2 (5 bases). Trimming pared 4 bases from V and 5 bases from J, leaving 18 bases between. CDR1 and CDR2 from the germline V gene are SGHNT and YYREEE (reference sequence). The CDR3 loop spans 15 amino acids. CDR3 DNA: TGTGCCAGCAGCCCGACGACGGCGGGCGGGGAGACCCAGTACTTC. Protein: CASSPTTAGGETQYF.

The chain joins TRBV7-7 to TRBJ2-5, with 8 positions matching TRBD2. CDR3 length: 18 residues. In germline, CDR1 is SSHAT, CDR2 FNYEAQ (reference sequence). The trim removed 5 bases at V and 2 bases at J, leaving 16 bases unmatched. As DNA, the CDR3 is TGTGCCAGCAGCCTCCCCCGGGGGAGTAGCGGGGTACAAGAGACCCAGTACTTC. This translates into CASSLPRGSSGVQETQYF. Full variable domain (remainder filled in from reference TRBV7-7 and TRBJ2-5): GAGVSQSPRYKVTKRGQDVTLRCDPISSHATLYWYQQALGQGPEFLTYFNYEAQPDKSGLPSDRFSAERPEGSISTLTIQRTEQRDSAMYRCASSLPRGSSGVQETQYFGPGTRLLVL.

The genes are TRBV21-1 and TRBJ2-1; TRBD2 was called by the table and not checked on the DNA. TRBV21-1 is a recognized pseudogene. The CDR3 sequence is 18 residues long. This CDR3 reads CASPKDQGTRGGYNEQFF. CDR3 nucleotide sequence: TGTGCCAGCCCTAAGGATCAGGGTACACGCGGGGGCTACAATGAGCAGTTCTTC.

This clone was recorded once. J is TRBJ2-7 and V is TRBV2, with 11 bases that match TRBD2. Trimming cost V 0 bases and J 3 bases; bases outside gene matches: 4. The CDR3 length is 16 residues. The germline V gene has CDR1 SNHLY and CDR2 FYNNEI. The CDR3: CASSEALTSGGYEQYF. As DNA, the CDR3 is TGTGCCAGCAGTGAAGCGCTTACTAGCGGGGGCTACGAGCAGTACTTC.

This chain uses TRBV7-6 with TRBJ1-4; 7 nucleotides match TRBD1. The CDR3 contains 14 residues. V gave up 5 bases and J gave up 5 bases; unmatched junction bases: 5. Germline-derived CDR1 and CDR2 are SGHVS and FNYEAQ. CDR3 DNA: TGTGCCAGCAGCCCCACAGGGGTGAATGAAAAACTGTTTTTT. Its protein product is CASSPTGVNEKLFF.

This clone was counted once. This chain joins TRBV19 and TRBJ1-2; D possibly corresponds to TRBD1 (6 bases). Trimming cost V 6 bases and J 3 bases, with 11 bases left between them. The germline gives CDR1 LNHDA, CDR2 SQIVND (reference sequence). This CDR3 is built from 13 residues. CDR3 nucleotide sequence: TGTGCCAGTAGCCCATCAGGGGACTATGGCTACACCTTC. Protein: CASSPSGDYGYTF.

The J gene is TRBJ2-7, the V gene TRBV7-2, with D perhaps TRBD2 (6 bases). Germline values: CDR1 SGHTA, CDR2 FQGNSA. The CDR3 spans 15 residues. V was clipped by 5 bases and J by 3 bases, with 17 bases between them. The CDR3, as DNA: TGTGCCAGCAGCGCAGGAATTAGCGGTTACTACGAGCAGTACTTC. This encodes CASSAGISGYYEQYF. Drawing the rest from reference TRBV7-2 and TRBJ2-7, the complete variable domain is GAGVSQSPSNKVTEKGKDVELRCDPISGHTALYWYRQSLGQGLEFLIYFQGNSAPDKSGLPSDRFSAERTGGSVSTLTIQRTQQEDSAVYLCASSAGISGYYEQYFGPGTRLTVT.

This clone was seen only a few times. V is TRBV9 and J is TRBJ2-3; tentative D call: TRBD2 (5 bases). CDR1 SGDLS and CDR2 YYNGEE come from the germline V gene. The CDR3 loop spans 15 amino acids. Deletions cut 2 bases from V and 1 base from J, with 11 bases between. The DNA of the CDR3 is TGTGCCAGCAGCGTTGGCGGGCTTCGCACAGATACGCAGTATTTT. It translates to CASSVGGLRTDTQYF.

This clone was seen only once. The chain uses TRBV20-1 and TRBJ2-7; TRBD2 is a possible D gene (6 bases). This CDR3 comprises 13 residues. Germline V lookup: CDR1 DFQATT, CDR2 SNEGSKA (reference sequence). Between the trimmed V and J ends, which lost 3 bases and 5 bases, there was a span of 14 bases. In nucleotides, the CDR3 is TGCAGTGCTAGTGGGGGGAGGATCAACGAGCAGTACTTC. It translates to CSASGGRINEQYF.

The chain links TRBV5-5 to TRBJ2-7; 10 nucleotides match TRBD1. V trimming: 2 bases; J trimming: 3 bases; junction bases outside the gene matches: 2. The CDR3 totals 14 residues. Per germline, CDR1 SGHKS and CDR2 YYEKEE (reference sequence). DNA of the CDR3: TGTGCCAGCAGCTTCGGGACAGGGGTCTACGAGCAGTACTTC. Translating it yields CASSFGTGVYEQYF.

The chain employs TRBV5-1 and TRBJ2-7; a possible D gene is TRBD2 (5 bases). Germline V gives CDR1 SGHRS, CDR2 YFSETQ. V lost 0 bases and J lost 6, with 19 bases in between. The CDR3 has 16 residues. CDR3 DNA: TGCGCCAGCAGCTTGGGGTTTGGGGAGCCCCTTTTCGAGCAGTACTTC. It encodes CASSLGFGEPLFEQYF.

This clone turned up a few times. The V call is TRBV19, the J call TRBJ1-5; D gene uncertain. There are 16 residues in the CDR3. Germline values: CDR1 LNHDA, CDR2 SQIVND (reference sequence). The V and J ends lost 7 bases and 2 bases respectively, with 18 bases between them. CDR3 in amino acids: CASTNTGILGNQPQHF. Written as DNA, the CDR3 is TGTGCCAGTACTAATACGGGGATTCTTGGCAATCAGCCCCAGCATTTT.

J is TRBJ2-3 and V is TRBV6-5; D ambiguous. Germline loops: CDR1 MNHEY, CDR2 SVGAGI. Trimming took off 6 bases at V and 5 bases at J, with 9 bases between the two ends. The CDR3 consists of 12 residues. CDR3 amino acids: CASRLLLDTQYF. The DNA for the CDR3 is TGTGCCAGCAGACTACTTCTAGATACGCAGTATTTT.

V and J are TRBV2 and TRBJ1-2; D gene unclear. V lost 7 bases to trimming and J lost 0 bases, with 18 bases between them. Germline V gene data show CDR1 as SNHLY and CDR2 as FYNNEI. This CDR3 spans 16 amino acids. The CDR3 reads CASTLGRLLANYGYTF. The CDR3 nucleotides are TGTGCCAGCACCCTAGGACGGTTACTAGCTAACTATGGCTACACCTTC.

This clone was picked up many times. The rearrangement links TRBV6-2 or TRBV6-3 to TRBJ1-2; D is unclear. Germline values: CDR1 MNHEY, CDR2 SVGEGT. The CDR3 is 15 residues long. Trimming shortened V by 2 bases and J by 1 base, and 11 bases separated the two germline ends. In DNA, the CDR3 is TGTGCCAGCAGTTACCTCGACAAATTTAACTATGGCTACACCTTC. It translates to CASSYLDKFNYGYTF.

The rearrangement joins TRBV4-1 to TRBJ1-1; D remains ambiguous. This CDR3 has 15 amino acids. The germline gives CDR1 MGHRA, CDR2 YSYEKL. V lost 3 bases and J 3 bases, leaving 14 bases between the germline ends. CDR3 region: CASSHRGNADTEAFF. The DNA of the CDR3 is TGCGCCAGCAGCCATCGGGGAAACGCGGACACTGAAGCTTTCTTT.

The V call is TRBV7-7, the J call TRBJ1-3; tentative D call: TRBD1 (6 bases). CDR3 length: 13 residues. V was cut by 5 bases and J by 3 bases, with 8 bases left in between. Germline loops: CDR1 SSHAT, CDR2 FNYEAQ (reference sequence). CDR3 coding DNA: TGTGCCAGCAGCCCGGACAGTGGAAACACCATATATTTT. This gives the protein CASSPDSGNTIYF.

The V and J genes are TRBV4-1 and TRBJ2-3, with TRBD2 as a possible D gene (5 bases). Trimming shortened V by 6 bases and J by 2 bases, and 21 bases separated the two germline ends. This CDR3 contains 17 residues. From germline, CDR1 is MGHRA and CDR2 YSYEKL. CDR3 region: CASSQRVFVEVTDTQYF. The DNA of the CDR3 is TGCGCCAGCAGTCAAAGGGTCTTCGTGGAGGTCACAGATACGCAGTATTTT.

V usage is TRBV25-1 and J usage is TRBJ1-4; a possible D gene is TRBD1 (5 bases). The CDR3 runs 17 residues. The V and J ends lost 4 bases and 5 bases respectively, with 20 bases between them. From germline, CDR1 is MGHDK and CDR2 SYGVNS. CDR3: CASSGGFHGGKNEKLFF. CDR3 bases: TGTGCCAGCAGTGGAGGGTTCCACGGGGGTAAGAATGAAAAACTGTTTTTT.

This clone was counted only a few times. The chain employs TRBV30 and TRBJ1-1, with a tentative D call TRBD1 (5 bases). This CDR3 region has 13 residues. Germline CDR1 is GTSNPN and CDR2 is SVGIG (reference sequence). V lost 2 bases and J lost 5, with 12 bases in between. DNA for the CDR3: TGTGCCTGGAGTAAGGGGCAGGTAACTGAAGCTTTCTTT. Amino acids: CAWSKGQVTEAFF.

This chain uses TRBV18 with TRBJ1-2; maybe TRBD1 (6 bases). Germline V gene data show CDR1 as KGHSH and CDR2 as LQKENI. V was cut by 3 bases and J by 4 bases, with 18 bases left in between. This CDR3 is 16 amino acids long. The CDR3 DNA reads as TGTGCCAGCTCACCGGGGGCGAGTGAAAATTCCTATGGCTACACCTTC. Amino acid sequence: CASSPGASENSYGYTF.

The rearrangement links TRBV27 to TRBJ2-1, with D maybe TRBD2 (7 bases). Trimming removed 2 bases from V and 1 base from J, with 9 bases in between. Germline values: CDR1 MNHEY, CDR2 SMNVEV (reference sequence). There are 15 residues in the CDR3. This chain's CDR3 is CASSLGGASYNEQFF. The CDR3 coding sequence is TGTGCCAGCAGTTTAGGGGGGGCTTCCTACAATGAGCAGTTCTTC.

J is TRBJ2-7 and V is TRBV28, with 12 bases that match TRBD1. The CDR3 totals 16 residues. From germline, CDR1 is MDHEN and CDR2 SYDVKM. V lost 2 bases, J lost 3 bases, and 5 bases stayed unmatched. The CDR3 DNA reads TGTGCCAGCAGTTTAGGGACAGGGGGCGCGGGCTACGAGCAGTACTTC. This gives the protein CASSLGTGGAGYEQYF.

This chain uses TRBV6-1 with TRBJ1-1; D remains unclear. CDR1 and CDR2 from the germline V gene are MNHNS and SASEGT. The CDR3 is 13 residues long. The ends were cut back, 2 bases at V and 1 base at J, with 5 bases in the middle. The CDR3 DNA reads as TGTGCCAGCAGTGAACCTAGGAACACTGAAGCTTTCTTT. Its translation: CASSEPRNTEAFF.